Following are 12 T cell receptor beta chains from one sample sequenced in a study of T cells after yellow fever vaccination (dated by TCRdb to between 2017 and 2020). The treatment or condition label corresponds to: live attenuated yellow fever vaccine strain. The library was obtained by 5' RACE. The sample was run on an Illumina NovaSeq 6000. TCRdb reprocessed the public reads (quality trimming at Q25 with fastp, clone calling with MiXCR) and kept in-frame beta chains. CDR3 protein sequences are deduplicated, and each keeps its most common genes and DNA. Across this sample there are fewer than 400,000 distinct CDR3 sequences, with about 10% seen only once. The ten largest clones add up to 2.5% to 4% of the sample. The input for sequencing was CD4+ T cells sorted from PBMCs, taken 45 days after the yellow fever booster vaccination. The receptor set was obtained from a man younger than 30 who received the YFV17D yellow fever vaccine.

The rearrangement joins TRBV19 to TRBJ2-3; tentative D call: TRBD1 (6 bases). The germline V and J ends were trimmed by 1 base and 6 bases, with 11 bases remaining between them. In germline, CDR1 is LNHDA, CDR2 SQIVND (reference sequence). The CDR3 sequence is 14 residues long. The CDR3 region is CASSIGGLEDTQYF. In DNA form, the CDR3 reads TGTGCCAGTAGTATAGGGGGGCTGGAGGATACGCAGTATTTT.

This clonotype occurred a few times. J is TRBJ2-2 and V is TRBV12-3 or TRBV12-4, with 8 bases aligning to TRBD2. Trimming cost V 6 bases and J 4 bases; bases outside gene matches: 4. The CDR3 has 14 residues. As DNA, the CDR3 is TGTGCCAGCAGCCCGGGGGGGGGCACCGGGGAGCTGTTTTTT. Amino acids: CASSPGGGTGELFF.

This clonotype was recorded at least ten times. V usage is TRBV7-9 and J usage is TRBJ2-5, with 7 bases that match TRBD2. Germline V gives CDR1 SEHNR, CDR2 FQNEAQ (reference sequence). The CDR3 extends over 16 amino acids. V lost 5 bases, J lost 1 base, and 10 bases stayed unmatched. The CDR3 nucleotides are TGTGCCAGCAGCCCGTTACTAGCGTCGGGCCAAGAGACCCAGTACTTC. It is translated as CASSPLLASGQETQYF.

This clonotype has a handful of counts. The chain joins TRBV29-1 to TRBJ1-3, with 10 bases matching TRBD1. Trimming took 7 bases from V and 2 from J; bases not matched to a gene: 5. Germline CDR1 SQVTM, CDR2 ANQGSEA. This CDR3 has 14 amino acids. As DNA, the CDR3 is TGCAGCGGGGGAGACAGGGGGCCTGGAAACACCATATATTTT. Its translation is CSGGDRGPGNTIYF. The full variable domain, in which reference TRBV29-1 and TRBJ1-3 provide the parts outside the CDR3, is SAVISQKPSRDICQRGTSLTIQCQVDSQVTMMFWYRQQPGQSLTLIATANQGSEATYESGFVIDKFPISRPNLTFSTLTVSNMSPEDSSIYLCSGGDRGPGNTIYFGEGSWLTVV.

This clonotype was seen many times. The chain has TRBV12-3 or TRBV12-4 and TRBJ2-7, with 11 bases aligning to TRBD2. CDR3 length: 14 amino acids. The V and J ends lost 6 bases and 4 bases, in that order; junction bases with no gene match: 5. Here the CDR3 reads CASSPTSGVYEQYF. The CDR3 nucleotides are TGTGCCAGCAGCCCGACTAGCGGGGTGTACGAGCAGTACTTC.

The chain uses TRBV5-1 and TRBJ1-1; 7 bases agree with TRBD1. The germline V gene encodes CDR1 SGHRS and CDR2 YFSETQ. This CDR3 has 15 residues. Losses at the gene ends were 3 bases for V and 4 bases for J; bases not matched to a gene: 9. As DNA, the CDR3 is TGCGCCAGCAGCTACCAAAAGGGGGCCGGCACTGAAGCTTTCTTT. As protein: CASSYQKGAGTEAFF.

This clonotype was counted between two and nine times. V is TRBV5-5 and J is TRBJ2-7, with 7 positions matching TRBD1. The J segment lost 0 bases and the V segment lost 4 bases, leaving 4 bases of the junction unmatched. This CDR3 contains 14 residues. The germline CDR1 and CDR2 sequences are SGHKS and YYEKEE (reference sequence). The CDR3 DNA is TGTGCCAGCAGCCCGACAGGGAGCTCCTACGAGCAGTACTTC. Its protein product is CASSPTGSSYEQYF.

This clonotype was observed a handful of times. The rearrangement links TRBV5-5 to TRBJ2-5; D unresolved. Deletions cut 2 bases from V and 5 bases from J, with 16 bases between. This CDR3 region has 15 residues. Germline loops: CDR1 SGHKS, CDR2 YYEKEE (reference sequence). CDR3 bases: TGTGCCAGCAGCTTTTCTCCGGCCTTCGGGGAGACCCAGTACTTC. Translation gives CASSFSPAFGETQYF.

The rearrangement joins TRBV7-3 to TRBJ2-2; D may be TRBD1 (5 bases). Germline CDR1 SGHTA, CDR2 FQGTGA. The CDR3 is made up of 16 amino acids. V lost 2 bases and J lost 1, with 11 bases in between. The CDR3 spells CASSLGFQGNTGELFF. Here the CDR3 DNA reads TGTGCCAGCAGCTTAGGGTTTCAGGGGAACACCGGGGAGCTGTTTTTT.

In its sample, this clonotype was seen a few times. The chain is built from TRBV23-1 and TRBJ2-7; D uncertain. TRBV23-1 is recorded as an ORF, its role being uncertain. The CDR3 loop spans 12 amino acids. Trimming took off 4 bases at V and 5 bases at J, with 9 bases between the two ends. Written as DNA, the CDR3 is TGCGCCAGCAGTCTCCATGGACACGAGCAGTACGTC. It encodes CASSLHGHEQYV.

A few counts support this clonotype. V is TRBV6-5 and J is TRBJ2-2, with D perhaps matching TRBD1 or TRBD2 (5 bases each). CDR1 and CDR2 from the germline V gene are MNHEY and SVGAGI. The CDR3 sequence is 15 residues long. The V gene lost 2 bases and the J gene lost 0 bases, with 7 bases spanning the gap. CDR3 in DNA: TGTGCCAGCAGTTACCGGGGCTCGAACACCGGGGAGCTGTTTTTT. Protein sequence: CASSYRGSNTGELFF.

This clonotype was recorded many times. The CDR3 sequence is CASSRGSGANVLTF. CDR3 DNA: TGTGCCAGCAGTAGGGGCTCTGGGGCCAACGTCCTGACTTTC. The rearrangement links TRBV6-2 or TRBV6-3 to TRBJ2-6; a possible D gene is TRBD1 (5 bases). V was trimmed by 5 bases and J by 0 bases, leaving 5 bases between them. This CDR3 region has 14 residues. Germline CDR1 and CDR2: MNHEY and SVGEGT.